This is a list of T cell receptor beta chains from one sample in a study of siplizumab effects on memory and regulatory T cells. Some clones are missing from TCRdb's copy, which holds only in-frame ones; the method was immunoSEQ multiplex PCR. Here the sample spans thousands of clones, around 72% being singletons. The sample taken for sequencing was effector memory CD8+ T cells sorted from blood. These receptors were collected from a human donor in good health. CDR3s include the opening cysteine and the closing phenylalanine or tryptophan. Fields, in order: CDR3 DNA, CDR3 protein, V gene, clone size, D gene, J gene, CDR3 length. A D gene is named only where the DNA matches it firmly. Not all rows give a size; the values are once, few, many and, for expanded clones, a class.

TGTGCCAGCAGCGTAGGGGGCGGGGGCACAGATACGCAGTATTTT | CASSVGGGGTDTQYF | TRBV9 | NA | NA | TRBJ2-3 | 15
TGTGCCATCAGTGAGTCGGACACCGGGGAGCTGTTTTTT | CAISESDTGELFF | TRBV10-3 | few | NA | TRBJ2-2 | 13
TGTGCCACCAGCAGAGATTCAGGGGGCGCAGAGACCCAGTACTTC | CATSRDSGGAETQYF | TRBV15 | NA | TRBD1 | TRBJ2-5 | 15
TGTGCTAGCAGCCCCCTTCAGAACACCGGGGAGCTGTTTTTT | CASSPLQNTGELFF | TRBV7-7 | medium-sized | NA | TRBJ2-2 | 14
TGTGCCACCAGCAGAGCGACGGGAGTGTTGGAGACCCAGTACTTC | CATSRATGVLETQYF | TRBV15 | NA | NA | TRBJ2-5 | 15
TGCGCCAGCAGTCCGAGCGGAGGGGCCACAGATACGCAGTATTTT | CASSPSGGATDTQYF | TRBV5-1 | NA | NA | TRBJ2-3 | 15
TGTGCCAGCAGCCTGACAGATAATAATGAAAAACTGTTTTTT | CASSLTDNNEKLFF | TRBV7-1 | NA | NA | TRBJ1-4 | 14
TGTGCCACAGATGAGGGAGGTAACACTGAAGCTTTCTTT | CATDEGGNTEAFF | TRBV19 | NA | NA | TRBJ1-1 | 13
TGCGCCAGCAGCTTGGCGGGAGGGCTTGACGAGCAGTACTTC | CASSLAGGLDEQYF | TRBV5-1 | medium-sized | TRBD2 | TRBJ2-7 | 14
TGTGCCTGGGGCCTCCCTACCCACGAGCAGTACTTC | CAWGLPTHEQYF | TRBV30 | NA | NA | TRBJ2-7 | 12
TGTGCCAGCAGTTACTCAGCGGGTGATACAGATACGCAGTATTTT | CASSYSAGDTDTQYF | TRBV6-6 | once | NA | TRBJ2-3 | 15
TGTGCCAGCAGGGCATCGGACGGTGAAGCTTTCTTT | CASRASDGEAFF | TRBV6-1 | few | NA | TRBJ1-1 | 12
TGTGCCACCAGCCCCTTGGGAGATACGCAGTATTTT | CATSPLGDTQYF | TRBV15 | NA | NA | TRBJ2-3 | 12
TGTGCCAGCAGTTTTTATGGGAACTCTGGAAACACCATATATTTT | CASSFYGNSGNTIYF | TRBV28 | NA | NA | TRBJ1-3 | 15
TGTGCCAGCGCACGGGAGTCGGCTTCCTACGAGCAGTACTTC | CASARESASYEQYF | TRBV13 | once | NA | TRBJ2-7 | 14
TGTGCCAGTAGTCCGACAGGGGTCTCCTACAATGAGCAGTTCTTC | CASSPTGVSYNEQFF | TRBV19 | NA | TRBD1 | TRBJ2-1 | 15
TGTGCCAGCAGCTTGTTAGTGGACGGTCCAGATACGCAGTATTTT | CASSLLVDGPDTQYF | TRBV5-6 | NA | NA | TRBJ2-3 | 15
TGTGCCACCAAGGAGGAAAACATTCAGTACTTC | CATKEENIQYF | TRBV2 | NA | NA | TRBJ2-4 | 11
TGTGCCAGCAGCTTATTGGCGGGAGATTACAATGAGCAGTTCTTC | CASSLLAGDYNEQFF | TRBV7-3 | NA | TRBD2 | TRBJ2-1 | 15
TGTGCCAGCAGCTTAAATGCGGGAGCCAATGAGCAGTTCTTC | CASSLNAGANEQFF | TRBV7-3 | few | TRBD2 | TRBJ2-1 | 14
TGTGCCAGCTCACCAGAGGGGGGCAGCTACGAGCAGTACTTC | CASSPEGGSYEQYF | TRBV18 | NA | NA | TRBJ2-7 | 14
TGCGCCAGCAGCTTGGAGACAGTCGGCACTGAAGCTTTCTTT | CASSLETVGTEAFF | TRBV5-1 | NA | NA | TRBJ1-1 | 14
TGTGCCAGCAGCTTACTTGAGGGACTAAACGGCGAGCAGTACTTC | CASSLLEGLNGEQYF | TRBV11-2 | NA | TRBD2 | TRBJ2-7 | 15
TGTGCCAGCAGTACCACCGGGGTACTGAATGAAAAACTGTTTTTT | CASSTTGVLNEKLFF | TRBV6-5 | once | NA | TRBJ1-4 | 15
TGCGCCAGCACCCCGGACAGCTACAATGAGCAGTTCTTC | CASTPDSYNEQFF | TRBV10-2 | NA | NA | TRBJ2-1 | 13
TGTGCCTGGAGTCAAACCGGGCTACAAGAGACCCAGTACTTC | CAWSQTGLQETQYF | TRBV30 | few | NA | TRBJ2-5 | 14
TGCAGCGTTGTGGGACTAGCGGGGCTCACAGATACGCAGTATTTT | CSVVGLAGLTDTQYF | TRBV29-1 | NA | TRBD2 | TRBJ2-3 | 15
TGTGCCAGCAGCCCCCAGTTATGGGACCCCAGGGAAAGAGTCGGTGAGCAGTTCTTC | CASSPQLWDPRERVGEQFF | TRBV7-3 | NA | NA | TRBJ2-1 | 19
TGTGCCAGCAGCCACCGGACAGGCGGCTACACCTTC | CASSHRTGGYTF | TRBV11-1 | NA | TRBD1 | TRBJ1-2 | 12